This T cell receptor beta chain came from a study of blood T cell repertoires in COVID-19. On the study more broadly: The analysed material was cDNA or gDNA that came from T cells, B-cell-depleted T cells, or PBMCs.

In the source study's methods: Reference gene primer amplification gave nucleated cell count estimates. Clones were sequenced by immunoSEQ multiplex PCR, and TCRdb holds only the in-frame ones, with some missing. That table furnishes V, J and clone size, whereas the DNA furnished D and trimming. The table records 150,000 or so clones, approximately 84% of them present only once. Germline CDR1 is MNHNY and CDR2 is SVGAGI (reference sequence). The ends were cut back, 5 bases at V and 2 bases at J, with 7 bases in the middle. CDR3 length: 13 amino acids. This clone was observed at least ten times. The source is a woman aged 55-69 years with acute or convalescent COVID-19. Sample: peripheral blood. J is TRBJ1-5 and V is TRBV6-6; possible D gene TRBD1, 6 bases. The CDR3 nucleotides are TGTGCCAGCAGTCGGACAGGCAATCAGCCCCAGCATTTT. Translating gives CASSRTGNQPQHF.